This T cell receptor (beta chain) comes out of a study of radiation and T cells in renal cell carcinoma. Regarding the study as a whole: From baseline, blood top tumor clonotypes peaked at 2 weeks post-radiation. Pretreatment tumor biopsies were lacking, so baseline clonotypes are unknown.

Here immunoSEQ multiplex PCR was the method, and the copy in TCRdb shows in-frame clones only, minus some. The table has 140,000 to 150,000 clones, 65% to 90% seen once. Time point of the sample: blood 4 weeks post-SBRT, at nephrectomy. Specified treatment: 15 Gy SBRT to primary tumor, nephrectomy 4 weeks later. Serial blood draws occurred at baseline and 2 and 4 weeks post-SBRT. Comments on this clone: Antigen specificity is unknown.

The CDR3 has 12 amino acids. V was shortened by 4 bases and J by 8 bases, with 12 bases between the two germline ends. CDR1 and CDR2 (germline): SGHKS, YYEKEE (reference sequence). This chain joins TRBV5-5 and TRBJ1-1, with D tentatively TRBD1 (6 bases). The source is a woman in her fifties or sixties with renal cell carcinoma. Sequences were derived from blood, sampled from a patient whose treatment included radiotherapy and nephrectomy. CDR3 in amino acids: CASSPRTAEAFF. CDR3 DNA sequence: TGTGCCAGCAGCCCCCGGACAGCCGAAGCTTTCTTT.